This T cell receptor beta chain came from a study of T-cell memory formation after mild COVID-19. V lost 8 bases and J lost 7; bases outside the gene matches: 10. Germline V lookup: CDR1 SNHLY, CDR2 FYNNEI. This CDR3 comprises 13 residues. TCRdb reanalysed the 5' RACE reads using MiXCR and keeps one entry per CDR3 protein. The table has roughly 610,000 distinct CDR3 sequences, 17% seen once. This clonotype was detected a few times. The chain carries TRBV2 and TRBJ2-5, with 7 bases identical to TRBD1. This clonotype originated in an adult woman who had mild COVID-19 (a few samples of this study predate the infection). Cell type and time point are not known. Source material: PBMCs or a T cell subset sorted from them (not recorded which). The CDR3 DNA follows: TGTGCCAGCGGAACAGGGGTGCCCGTGACCCAGTACTTC. Its translation: CASGTGVPVTQYF.